This is a list of T cell receptor beta chains from one sample in a study of glioma-infiltrating T cells after dendritic cell vaccination. Profiled with immunoSEQ multiplex PCR; TCRdb holds only in-frame clones, not every one. The profile shows about 92,000 clones, 65% to 90% of them singletons. The sequenced sample was blood, obtained before dendritic cell vaccination. Receptor source: a human donor with glioblastoma. Both conserved end residues are part of each CDR3. A D gene is named only where the DNA matches it firmly. Rows give clone size only sometimes, using once, few, many, or a class for an expanded clone.

D gene	V gene	clone size	J gene	CDR3 DNA	CDR3 protein
TRBD2	TRBV9	.	TRBJ2-7	TGTGCCAGCAGCCCCGAGGCGACTAGCGGGACCGAGCAGTACTTC	CASSPEATSGTEQYF
TRBD2	TRBV27	.	TRBJ2-7	TGTGCCAGCAGTCCAGGACTAGCCTACGAGCAGTACTTC	CASSPGLAYEQYF
TRBD2	TRBV9	.	TRBJ2-5	TGTGCCAGCAGCCCTGGGACTAGCGGGCTGAGCCAAGAGACCCAGTACTTC	CASSPGTSGLSQETQYF
.	TRBV5-6	few	TRBJ1-4	TGTGCCAGCAGCCTTCGGTCTAGTGAAAAACTGTTTTTT	CASSLRSSEKLFF
.	TRBV27	.	TRBJ2-7	TGTGCCAGCAGCTATACGGGCTACGAGCAGTACTTC	CASSYTGYEQYF
.	TRBV6-5	.	TRBJ2-6	TGTGCCAGCAGTTCCTCGGCGGTAGGTGGGGCCAACGTCCTGACTTTC	CASSSSAVGGANVLTF
TRBD1	TRBV14	.	TRBJ2-7	TGTGCCAGCAGCCGATCCGGGACAGGGAGGGGGGAGCAGTACTTC	CASSRSGTGRGEQYF
TRBD1	TRBV15	.	TRBJ1-5	TGTGCCACCAGCAGGGACAGGGGTAGCAATCAGCCCCAGCATTTT	CATSRDRGSNQPQHF
.	TRBV4-3	.	TRBJ1-5	TGCGCCAGCAGCCAAGGTCCAGGCCTAAATCAGCCCCAGCATTTT	CASSQGPGLNQPQHF
TRBD2	TRBV2	.	TRBJ2-3	TGTGCCAGCAGTGAAGCGCTTCTTGAGTTTAGCGGGGGCCGTAGCACAGATACGCAGTATTTT	CASSEALLEFSGGRSTDTQYF
TRBD1	TRBV2	.	TRBJ2-7	TGTGCCAGCAGGGGGACAGGGGTCTCCTACGAGCAGTACTTC	CASRGTGVSYEQYF
.	TRBV29-1	.	TRBJ2-2	TGCAGCGTCAAACAGGAAATGAACACCGGGGAGCTGTTTTTT	CSVKQEMNTGELFF
TRBD2	TRBV27	.	TRBJ2-1	TGTGCCAGCAGTCCACCTAGCGGGCCCTACAATGAGCAGTTCTTC	CASSPPSGPYNEQFF
.	TRBV9	.	TRBJ2-2	TGTGCCAGCAGCGTTTCCGGGAGCAACACCGGGGAGCTGTTTTTT	CASSVSGSNTGELFF
.	TRBV5-1	.	TRBJ1-1	TGCGCCAGCAGCTTGCAGGGGAACACTGAAGCTTTCTTT	CASSLQGNTEAFF
.	TRBV4-1	once	TRBJ1-5	TGCGCCAGCAGCCAAGTCGGGTCCCTCAATCAGCCCCAGCATTTT	CASSQVGSLNQPQHF
.	TRBV9	.	TRBJ2-1	TGTGCCAGCAGTGTTATCAGCGATGAGCAGTTCTTC	CASSVISDEQFF
TRBD2	TRBV25-1	.	TRBJ2-1	TGTGCCAGCAGCGCTGTAGGAACTAGCGGGGGGGTTAGGAATGAGCAGTTCTTC	CASSAVGTSGGVRNEQFF
TRBD1	TRBV20-1	.	TRBJ1-4	TGCAGTGCTCGAATCCAGGGGGGACTGTTTTTT	CSARIQGGLFF
TRBD1	TRBV5-1	.	TRBJ2-4	TGCGCCAGCAGCTTGACAGGGGACAAAAACATTCAGTACTTC	CASSLTGDKNIQYF
.	TRBV6-1	.	TRBJ2-7	TGTGCCAGCAGTGATTTAGGGCAGGGTGATGACGAGCAGTACTTC	CASSDLGQGDDEQYF
TRBD1	TRBV14	.	TRBJ2-5	TGTGCCAGCAGCCACACGACAGGGGGTTGGGAGACCCAGTACTTC	CASSHTTGGWETQYF
TRBD1	TRBV12-5	.	TRBJ2-5	TGTGCTAGTGGCCCGACAGGGGCGGGCAGGGAGACCCAGTACTTC	CASGPTGAGRETQYF
.	TRBV6-1	.	TRBJ1-3	TGTGCCAGCAGTGAAGCTTTCACAGCTGGAAACACCATATATTTT	CASSEAFTAGNTIYF
.	TRBV15	.	TRBJ1-1	TGTGCCACCAGCCAACCCCAAAGGAGAACTGAAGCTTTCTTT	CATSQPQRRTEAFF
TRBD1	TRBV27	.	TRBJ2-5	TGTGCCAGCAGTTCGGGACAGGGGGAAGGATCCAATCCCCAAGAGACCCAGTACTTC	CASSSGQGEGSNPQETQYF
TRBD2	TRBV27	once	TRBJ2-3	TGTGCCAGCAGTTTTGGGGGACTAGCGGGGACCTATAGCACAGATACGCAGTATTTT	CASSFGGLAGTYSTDTQYF
TRBD1	TRBV7-2	.	TRBJ2-1	TGTGCCAGCAGCTCGGGACAGGGCATGAATGAGCAGTTCTTC	CASSSGQGMNEQFF
.	TRBV29-1	.	TRBJ2-7	TGCAGCGTTGAAGACACGGCCTACGAGCAGTACTTC	CSVEDTAYEQYF
TRBD1	TRBV2	.	TRBJ1-2	TGTGCCAGCAGTGAGAGTCCACAGGGGAGGAACTATGGCTACACCTTC	CASSESPQGRNYGYTF
.	TRBV19	.	TRBJ2-7	TGTGCCAGTAGTATGACAGTCTCCTACGAGCAGTACTTC	CASSMTVSYEQYF
TRBD1	TRBV7-2	.	TRBJ2-7	TGTGCCAGCAGCTTAGATCCAGGGGGCGGCGAGCAGTACTTC	CASSLDPGGGEQYF
.	TRBV2	once	TRBJ1-5	TGTGCCAGCAGTCCGGGACTGTATAGCAATCAGCCCCAGCATTTT	CASSPGLYSNQPQHF